One sample yielded the 30 T cell receptor beta chains listed below, sequenced in a study of T cells after somatic rescue of genetic block. The data were produced by immunoSEQ multiplex PCR, yet TCRdb's version contains in-frame clones alone and is incomplete. The repertoire holds tens of thousands of clones, with more than 90% as singletons. The specimen was peripheral blood mononuclear cells (PBMCs). These receptors all stem from a child younger than two.

The CDR3 region has the DNA TGTGCCATCGGACCCGGACTAGGGTCCTACGAGCAGTACTTC. Residues: CAIGPGLGSYEQYF. J is TRBJ2-7 and V is TRBV6-5; 7 nucleotides agree with TRBD2. This CDR3 has 14 amino acids. The germline CDR1 and CDR2 sequences are MNHEY and SVGAGI. V gave up 10 bases and J gave up 1 base; unmatched junction bases: 10.

The J gene is TRBJ1-3, the V gene TRBV9, with D unresolved. The ends were cut back, 3 bases at V and 0 bases at J, with 7 bases in the middle. The germline gives CDR1 SGDLS, CDR2 YYNGEE. This CDR3 spans 14 amino acids. The CDR3 spells CASSAEASGNTIYF. CDR3 bases: TGTGCCAGCAGCGCCGAAGCCTCTGGAAACACCATATATTTT.

This chain uses TRBV12-1 with TRBJ2-7; TRBD1, the table's D call, lacks a check against the DNA. TRBV12-1 is described as a pseudogene. This CDR3 is 11 amino acids long. The CDR3 loop is CASSDRYEQYF. The CDR3 DNA follows: TGTGCCAGCAGCGACAGGTACGAGCAGTACTTC.

The chain employs TRBV14 and TRBJ2-7, with 9 bases fitting TRBD1. V dropped 0 bases and J dropped 4; count of bases not matched to a gene: 7. Per the germline V gene, CDR1 is SGHDN and CDR2 is FVKESK. CDR3 length: 16 residues. Here the CDR3 reads CASSQDPGQGPYEQYF. The CDR3 DNA sequence: TGTGCCAGCAGCCAAGATCCGGGACAGGGCCCTTACGAGCAGTACTTC.

Details on this clone: At one boundary the junction diverges from the germline segment, which might be a read error. The J gene is TRBJ2-3, the V gene TRBV28; 13 nucleotides line up with TRBD2. The CDR3 is 14 amino acids. CDR1 and CDR2 (germline): MDHEN, SYDVKM. CDR3 residues: CASRLAGGTDTRYF. CDR3 coding DNA: TGTGCCAGCAGACTAGCGGGAGGGACAGATACGCGGTATTTT.

This chain joins TRBV6-6 and TRBJ2-6, with D unresolved. CDR1 is MNHNY and CDR2 is SVGAGI in the germline V gene (reference sequence). The CDR3 length is 14 residues. The V end was cut by 6 bases, the J end by 0 bases, with 6 bases between. In DNA form, the CDR3 reads TGTGCCAGCAGGTGGGGCTCTGGGGCCAACGTCCTGACTTTC. Translation gives CASRWGSGANVLTF.

The rearrangement joins TRBV27 to TRBJ2-7; D is ambiguous. V lost 6 bases and J 0 bases, leaving 18 bases between the germline ends. Looked up from germline, CDR1 is MNHEY and CDR2 is SMNVEV (reference sequence). The CDR3 is 16 residues long. CDR3 coding DNA: TGTGCCAGCAGCTCCCTCCGCCAGCGTAGCTCCTACGAGCAGTACTTC. Translating it yields CASSSLRQRSSYEQYF.

This chain joins TRBV6-5 and TRBJ2-7; TRBD2 aligns across 8 bases. The germline gives CDR1 MNHEY, CDR2 SVGAGI. This CDR3 comprises 15 residues. Trimming at V came to 6 bases and at J to 2 bases, leaving 9 bases not matched to a gene. The CDR3, as DNA: TGTGCCAGCAGCTTATACGGGACTAGGGCCTACGAGCAGTACTTC. It codes for CASSLYGTRAYEQYF.

This chain links TRBV5-4 with TRBJ2-1; 7 bases are shared with TRBD1. The CDR3 sequence is 15 residues long. Germline CDR1 is SGHNT and CDR2 is YYREEE (reference sequence). V was pared by 0 bases and J by 10 bases, with 10 bases of the junction left unmatched. Here the CDR3 reads CASSLGQGSIGEQFF. As DNA, the CDR3 is TGTGCCAGCAGCTTGGGACAGGGTTCTATCGGGGAGCAGTTCTTC.

The rearrangement uses TRBV5-4 and TRBJ1-1; D ambiguous. Trimming pared 3 bases from V and 1 base from J, leaving 10 bases between. The CDR3 totals 14 residues. Germline V gives CDR1 SGHNT, CDR2 YYREEE (reference sequence). The CDR3 DNA reads TGTGCCAGCAGCTCCCCTCGAGGGAACACTGAAGCTTTCTTT. Its translation is CASSSPRGNTEAFF.

The gene calls are TRBV5-1 and TRBJ2-2; D uncertain. The CDR3 is 13 amino acids. CDR1 is SGHRS and CDR2 is YFSETQ in the germline V gene. V was trimmed by 1 base and J by 5 bases, leaving 6 bases between them. As DNA, the CDR3 is TGCGCCAGCAGCTTGTATGGGACCGGGGAGCTGTTTTTT. Residues: CASSLYGTGELFF.

The chain joins TRBV4-1 to TRBJ1-2; possibly TRBD1 for D (6 bases). This CDR3 region has 14 residues. CDR1 is MGHRA and CDR2 is YSYEKL in the germline V gene. The V and J ends lost 1 base and 7 bases respectively, with 13 bases between them. The CDR3 DNA is TGCGCCAGCAGCCAAGCCGAGGAGGACAGTGGCTACACCTTC. Translation gives CASSQAEEDSGYTF.

The rearrangement joins TRBV5-1 to TRBJ2-7; D may be TRBD2 (5 bases). V lost 4 bases and J 0 bases, leaving 11 bases between the germline ends. The CDR3 runs 14 residues. Germline loops: CDR1 SGHRS, CDR2 YFSETQ. The CDR3 region is CASSPCGFSYEQYF. CDR3 in DNA: TGCGCCAGCAGCCCTTGCGGGTTCTCCTACGAGCAGTACTTC. Together with reference TRBV5-1 and TRBJ2-7, the CDR3 gives the full variable domain: KAGVTQTPRYLIKTRGQQVTLSCSPISGHRSVSWYQQTPGQGLQFLFEYFSETQRNKGNFPGRFSGRQFSNSRSEMNVSTLELGDSALYLCASSPCGFSYEQYFGPGTRLTVT.

This clone was observed a few times. The chain combines TRBV20-1 with TRBJ2-7; D gene uncertain. The length of the CDR3 is 9 residues. Trimming removed 2 bases from V and 6 bases from J, with 2 bases in between. Germline V gene lookup returns CDR1 DFQATT and CDR2 SNEGSKA (reference sequence). The CDR3 bases are TGCAGTGCTAGACGCGAGCAGTACTTC. Protein product: CSARREQYF.

The CDR3 loop is CASSQGPASPYNEQFF. The CDR3 DNA is TGTGCCAGCAGCCAAGGCCCCGCGTCGCCCTACAATGAGCAGTTCTTC. V usage is TRBV4-2 and J usage is TRBJ2-1; the D is unclear. CDR1 and CDR2 from the germline V gene are LGHNA and YNFKEQ. V was trimmed by 1 base and J by 2 bases, leaving 12 bases between them. CDR3 size: 16 residues.

This chain links TRBV15 with TRBJ2-1; TRBD2 matches 7 bases. Germline V gene data show CDR1 as LNHNV and CDR2 as YYDKDF (reference sequence). CDR3 size: 16 residues. J gave up 8 bases and V 3 bases, and 13 bases lay outside the gene matches. The CDR3 loop reads CATSSGAGENGHEQFF. The CDR3 nucleotides read TGTGCCACCAGCAGTGGGGCGGGAGAAAACGGACATGAGCAGTTCTTC.

CDR3: CASSLGGTDTQYF. The CDR3 DNA is TGTGCCAGCAGCTTAGGGGGCACAGATACGCAGTATTTT. J is TRBJ2-3 and V is TRBV7-3; D is unclear. Germline CDR1 is SGHTA and CDR2 is FQGTGA. V was pared by 2 bases and J by 1 base, with 4 bases between. This CDR3 region has 13 residues.

The V and J genes are TRBV2 and TRBJ1-5, with 7 nucleotides matching TRBD1. The CDR3 runs to 15 residues. Germline V lookup: CDR1 SNHLY, CDR2 FYNNEI. V was clipped by 6 bases and J by 0 bases; unmatched bases: 5. The chain's CDR3 is CASRRDRDSNQPQHF. The CDR3, as DNA: TGTGCCAGCAGGAGGGACAGAGATAGCAATCAGCCCCAGCATTTT.

The CDR3 loop reads CASSYSSLSYEQYF. CDR3 nucleotides: TGTGCCAGCAGTTACTCATCACTCTCCTACGAGCAGTACTTC. The chain employs TRBV6-5 and TRBJ2-7; unclear D gene. CDR1 MNHEY and CDR2 SVGAGI come from the germline V gene. CDR3 length equals 14 residues. V lost 0 bases and J lost 0, with 6 bases in between.

The CDR3 sequence: CASSGRGYEQYF. In DNA, the CDR3 is TGTGCCAGCAGTGGGAGGGGCTACGAGCAGTACTTC. The chain employs TRBV2 and TRBJ2-7; a possible D gene is TRBD2 (6 bases). V was pared by 4 bases and J by 3 bases, with 7 bases between. The CDR3 is 12 amino acids. Germline V gives CDR1 SNHLY, CDR2 FYNNEI.

The chain carries TRBV6-5 and TRBJ1-1, with D unresolved. Trimming stripped 4 bases from V and 4 bases from J, with 10 bases between. Germline lookup yields CDR1 MNHEY and CDR2 SVGAGI. CDR3 size: 13 residues. The CDR3 protein is CASSSSGFTEAFF. The CDR3 DNA is TGTGCCAGCAGTTCCTCGGGGTTCACTGAAGCTTTCTTT.

The chain carries TRBV6-6 and TRBJ2-5, with 8 bases matching TRBD1. With 2 bases clipped from V and 5 bases from J, the junction kept 4 bases outside the gene matches. This CDR3 is 14 amino acids long. CDR1 is MNHNY and CDR2 is SVGAGI in the germline V gene (reference sequence). CDR3: CASSYRTGGETQYF. The CDR3 nucleotides are TGTGCCAGCAGTTACCGTACAGGGGGTGAGACCCAGTACTTC.

The rearrangement links TRBV6-5 to TRBJ2-4; 7 bases align to TRBD1. Per the germline V gene, CDR1 is MNHEY and CDR2 is SVGAGI. The V and J ends lost 6 bases and 2 bases, in that order; junction bases with no gene match: 7. This CDR3 spans 15 amino acids. The DNA of the CDR3 is TGTGCCAGCAGGGGACAGAGGACGACCAAAAACATTCAGTACTTC. It specifies CASRGQRTTKNIQYF.

V and J are TRBV28 and TRBJ1-5; D not certain. The germline V gene has CDR1 MDHEN and CDR2 SYDVKM. The CDR3 spans 14 residues. The V end was cut by 3 bases, the J end by 5 bases, with 11 bases between. CDR3 bases: TGTGCCAGCAGTTTGGCAGGATCCCATCAGCCCCAGCATTTT. Translating gives CASSLAGSHQPQHF.

The chain joins TRBV28 to TRBJ1-4; D is possibly TRBD1 (5 bases). The CDR3 consists of 15 residues. Germline V gene lookup returns CDR1 MDHEN and CDR2 SYDVKM. V shed 4 bases and J shed 0 bases, with 9 bases lying between them. The CDR3 loop is CASSSGGATNEKLFF. The CDR3 nucleotides read TGTGCCAGCAGTTCGGGGGGGGCAACTAATGAAAAACTGTTTTTT.

The chain couples TRBV18 to TRBJ2-7, with 9 bases fitting TRBD2. The germline CDR1 and CDR2 sequences are KGHSH and LQKENI. Trimming at V came to 4 bases and at J to 6 bases, leaving 4 bases not matched to a gene. This CDR3 is 13 amino acids long. This chain's CDR3 is CASSRATSGEQYF. In DNA, the CDR3 is TGTGCCAGCTCACGAGCGACTAGCGGCGAGCAGTACTTC.

This chain connects TRBV6-6 to TRBJ1-5; D is unclear. The CDR3 loop spans 14 amino acids. Germline loops: CDR1 MNHNY, CDR2 SVGAGI (reference sequence). V lost 6 bases and J lost 4, with 13 bases in between. The CDR3 loop is CASRAMSGNQPQHF. For the CDR3, the DNA is TGTGCCAGCAGGGCCATGTCGGGGAATCAGCCCCAGCATTTT.

The gene calls are TRBV12-5 and TRBJ2-1; 7 nucleotides match TRBD2. Germline CDR1 is LGHNT and CDR2 is FRNRAP. V lost 1 base, J lost 6 bases, and 3 bases stayed unmatched. The CDR3 contains 14 residues. CDR3 protein: CASGLELAANEQFF. CDR3 sequence (DNA): TGTGCTAGTGGTTTGGAGCTAGCGGCCAATGAGCAGTTCTTC.

The chain has TRBV5-1 and TRBJ2-3; TRBD1 agrees at 8 bases. The CDR3 length is 16 residues. Germline CDR1 SGHRS, CDR2 YFSETQ. The ends lost 4 bases at V and 1 base at J; junction bases unmatched: 8. CDR3 coding DNA: TGCGCCAGCAGCCCACCGACAGGGGCCCGCACAGATACGCAGTATTTT. This translates into CASSPPTGARTDTQYF.

The chain is built from TRBV7-2 and TRBJ2-7; D is ambiguous. The V gene's germline CDR1 is SGHTA and CDR2 FQGNSA. Trimming pared 5 bases from V and 3 bases from J, leaving 17 bases between. This CDR3 spans 15 amino acids. The chain's CDR3 is CASSPSGFGVYEQYF. CDR3 in DNA: TGTGCCAGCAGCCCTAGTGGGTTTGGAGTCTACGAGCAGTACTTC.